One TCR beta chain is described in this entry. The germline CDR1 and CDR2 sequences are ENHRY and SYGVKD. The CDR3 sequence is 13 residues long. V was shortened by 9 bases and J by 4 bases, with 14 bases between the two germline ends. This entry comes from a study of blood T cell repertoires in COVID-19. At the level of the study: PBMCs, B-cell-depleted T cells, or T cells were the source of the cDNA or gDNA that made up the material.

TCRdb keeps only in-frame clones here, not all; method: immunoSEQ multiplex PCR. Here the sample spans some 250,000 clones, approximately 89% being singletons. This receptor was obtained from a woman aged 25 to 45 with acute COVID-19. Sequences were obtained from PBMCs or T cells enriched from blood (not recorded which). This chain joins TRBV10-3 and TRBJ2-3, with a weak D call TRBD1 (6 bases). The CDR3 reads CAISFGGSDTQYF. The CDR3 DNA is TGTGCCATTAGTTTTGGGGGCTCAGATACGCAGTATTTT.